The sequence of this T cell receptor beta chain was determined in a study of patients and donors after allogeneic stem cell transplantation. Germline lookup yields CDR1 SGDLS and CDR2 YYNGEE. This CDR3 contains 16 residues. Between the trimmed V and J ends, which lost 3 bases and 0 bases, there was a span of 16 bases. This clonotype was seen more than once but under ten times. TCRdb itself ran the RT-PCR reads through MiXCR, one entry per CDR3 protein. The sample records tens of thousands of distinct CDR3 sequences, 37% being singletons. The source is a human donor who was either an allogeneic HSCT recipient or a stem cell or donor lymphocyte infusion donor (not recorded which). It is not recorded whose cells these are; they may come from a transplant donor. Sequencing used blood, either unsorted or a sorted T cell fraction (not recorded which). The J gene is TRBJ2-7, the V gene TRBV9; TRBD2 is a possible D gene (5 bases). The DNA of the CDR3 is TGTGCCAGCAGCGCGAGAACTAGTTCGAGCTCCTACGAGCAGTACTTC. Amino acids: CASSARTSSSSYEQYF.